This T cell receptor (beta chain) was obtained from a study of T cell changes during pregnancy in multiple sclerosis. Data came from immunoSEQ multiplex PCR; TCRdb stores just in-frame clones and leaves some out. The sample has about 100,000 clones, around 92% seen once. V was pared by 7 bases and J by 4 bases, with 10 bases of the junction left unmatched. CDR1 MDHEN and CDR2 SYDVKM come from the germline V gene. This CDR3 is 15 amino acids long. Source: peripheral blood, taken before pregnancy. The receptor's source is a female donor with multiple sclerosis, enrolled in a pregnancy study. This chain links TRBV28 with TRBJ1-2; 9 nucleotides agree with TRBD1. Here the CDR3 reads CASNVPGQGPYGYTF. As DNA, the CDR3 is TGTGCCAGCAATGTCCCGGGACAGGGTCCCTATGGCTACACCTTC.